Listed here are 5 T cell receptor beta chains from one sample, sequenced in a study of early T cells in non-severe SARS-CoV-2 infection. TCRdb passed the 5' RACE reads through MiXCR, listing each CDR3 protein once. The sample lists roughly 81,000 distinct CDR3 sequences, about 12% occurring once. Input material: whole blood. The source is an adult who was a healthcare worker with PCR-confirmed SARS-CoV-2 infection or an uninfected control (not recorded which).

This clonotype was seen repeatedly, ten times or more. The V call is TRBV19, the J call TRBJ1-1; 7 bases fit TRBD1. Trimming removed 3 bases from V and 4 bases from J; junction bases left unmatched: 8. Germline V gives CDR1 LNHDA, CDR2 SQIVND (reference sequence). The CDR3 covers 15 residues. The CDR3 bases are TGTGCCAGTAGTATCCCGAGGGGGCTGGGCACTGAAGCTTTCTTT. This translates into CASSIPRGLGTEAFF.

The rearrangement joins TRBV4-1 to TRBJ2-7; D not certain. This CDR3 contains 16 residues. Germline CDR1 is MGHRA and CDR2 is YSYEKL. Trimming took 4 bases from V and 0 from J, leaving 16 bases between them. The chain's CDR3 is CASSLTQTASSYEQYF. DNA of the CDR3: TGCGCCAGCAGCCTCACCCAGACTGCGAGCTCCTACGAGCAGTACTTC.

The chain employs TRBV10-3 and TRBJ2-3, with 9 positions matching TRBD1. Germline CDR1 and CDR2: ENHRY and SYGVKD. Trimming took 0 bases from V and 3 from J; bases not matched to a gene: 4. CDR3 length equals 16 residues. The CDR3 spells CAISESTGGKTDTQYF. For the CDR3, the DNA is TGTGCCATCAGTGAGTCTACAGGGGGCAAGACAGATACGCAGTATTTT.

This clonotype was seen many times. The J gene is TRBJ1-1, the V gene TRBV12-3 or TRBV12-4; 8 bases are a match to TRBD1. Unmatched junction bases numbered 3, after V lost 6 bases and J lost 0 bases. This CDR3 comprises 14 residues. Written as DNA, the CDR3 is TGTGCCAGCAGAAAGGGACAGGTGAACACTGAAGCTTTCTTT. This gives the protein CASRKGQVNTEAFF.

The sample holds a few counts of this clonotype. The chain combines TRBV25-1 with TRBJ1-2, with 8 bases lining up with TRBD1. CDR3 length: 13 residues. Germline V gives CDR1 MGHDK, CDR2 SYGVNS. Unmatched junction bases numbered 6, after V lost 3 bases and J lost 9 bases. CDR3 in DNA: TGTGCCAGCAGTGAGCGGACAGGGTGGCGCTACACCTTC. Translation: CASSERTGWRYTF.